This TCR beta chain was sequenced during a study of blood T cell repertoires in COVID-19. Sequencing used immunoSEQ multiplex PCR; TCRdb keeps in-frame clones, though not all of them. The sample records under 300,000 clones, approximately 90% being singletons. A single count supports this clone. Sequencing was performed on peripheral blood. This TCR came from a man aged 30 to 45 who had recovered from COVID-19.

This chain's CDR3 is CASSQVFGLAQNTGELFF. The CDR3 nucleotides read TGTGCCAGCAGCCAAGTATTCGGACTAGCCCAAAACACCGGGGAGCTGTTTTTT. The V call is TRBV14, the J call TRBJ2-2, with TRBD2 matching 8 bases. Germline values: CDR1 SGHDN, CDR2 FVKESK. With V trimmed by 1 base and J by 2 bases, 9 bases remained unmatched. CDR3 size: 18 residues. Variable domain in full (rest from reference TRBV14 and TRBJ2-2): EAGVTQFPSHSVIEKGQTVTLRCDPISGHDNLYWYRRVMGKEIKFLLHFVKESKQDESGMPNNRFLAERTGGTYSTLKVQPAELEDSGVYFCASSQVFGLAQNTGELFFGEGSRLTVL.